These 3 T cell receptor beta chains originate from one sample sequenced in a study of blood T cell repertoires in COVID-19. Assay used: immunoSEQ multiplex PCR; TCRdb lists only in-frame clones, some missing. The table lists roughly 140,000 clones, roughly 84% of them singletons. The material sequenced was peripheral blood. The source of these receptors is a man aged 70-80 years with acute or convalescent COVID-19.

V is TRBV4-1 and J is TRBJ1-2, with D tentatively TRBD1 (6 bases). Germline CDR1 and CDR2: MGHRA and YSYEKL. The CDR3 is made up of 15 amino acids. V shed 0 bases and J shed 5 bases, with 13 bases lying between them. CDR3: CASSQDYLQGYGYTF. The DNA of the CDR3 is TGCGCCAGCAGCCAAGATTACCTCCAGGGGTATGGCTACACCTTC.

The genes are TRBV18 and TRBJ1-2, with TRBD1 identical over 10 bases. The CDR3 is 14 residues long. In germline, CDR1 is KGHSH, CDR2 LQKENI. J gave up 8 bases and V 0 bases, and 3 bases lay outside the gene matches. CDR3 amino acids: CASSPPGTGEGYTF. The DNA of the CDR3 is TGTGCCAGCTCACCACCCGGGACAGGGGAAGGCTACACCTTC.

V gene TRBV2 combines with J gene TRBJ1-5; no clear D. The V gene lost 6 bases and the J gene lost 3 bases, with 15 bases spanning the gap. Germline assignment: CDR1 SNHLY and CDR2 FYNNEI. CDR3 length: 15 amino acids. CDR3 DNA sequence: TGTGCCAGCAGAGGACGGGGAGGGATCAATCAGCCCCAGCATTTT. This sequence encodes CASRGRGGINQPQHF.